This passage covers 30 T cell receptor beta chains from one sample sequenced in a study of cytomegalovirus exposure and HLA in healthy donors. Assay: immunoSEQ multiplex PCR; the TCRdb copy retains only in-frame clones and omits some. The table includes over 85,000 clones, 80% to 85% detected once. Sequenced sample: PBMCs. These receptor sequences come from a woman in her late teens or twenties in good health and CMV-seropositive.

The DNA for the CDR3 is TGCGCCAGCAGCCAAGCCCGGCAGGGCCCTATGAACACTGAAGCTTTCTTT. Translation gives CASSQARQGPMNTEAFF. V is TRBV4-3 and J is TRBJ1-1, with TRBD1 as a possible D gene (5 bases). V dropped 1 base and J dropped 0 bases, with 15 bases sitting between them. The length of the CDR3 is 17 residues. Germline CDR1 LGHNA, CDR2 YSLEER.

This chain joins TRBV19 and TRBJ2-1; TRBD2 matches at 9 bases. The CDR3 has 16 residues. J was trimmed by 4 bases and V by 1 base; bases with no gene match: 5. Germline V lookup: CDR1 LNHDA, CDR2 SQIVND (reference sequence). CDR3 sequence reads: CASSIVGTSLYNEQFF. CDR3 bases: TGTGCCAGTAGTATAGTCGGGACTAGCCTGTACAATGAGCAGTTCTTC.

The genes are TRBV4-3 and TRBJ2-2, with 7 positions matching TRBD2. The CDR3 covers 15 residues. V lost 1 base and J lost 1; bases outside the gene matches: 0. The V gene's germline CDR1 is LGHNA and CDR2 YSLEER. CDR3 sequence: CASSQVAGNTGELFF. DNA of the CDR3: TGCGCCAGCAGCCAAGTAGCGGGGAACACCGGGGAGCTGTTTTTT.

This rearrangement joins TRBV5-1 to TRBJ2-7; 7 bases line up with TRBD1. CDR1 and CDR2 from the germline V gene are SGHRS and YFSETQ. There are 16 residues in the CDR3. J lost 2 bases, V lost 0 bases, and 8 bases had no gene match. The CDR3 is CASSLGPGQFTYEQYF. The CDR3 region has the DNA TGCGCCAGCAGCTTGGGCCCGGGACAGTTCACCTACGAGCAGTACTTC. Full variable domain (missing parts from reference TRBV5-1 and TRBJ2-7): KAGVTQTPRYLIKTRGQQVTLSCSPISGHRSVSWYQQTPGQGLQFLFEYFSETQRNKGNFPGRFSGRQFSNSRSEMNVSTLELGDSALYLCASSLGPGQFTYEQYFGPGTRLTVT.

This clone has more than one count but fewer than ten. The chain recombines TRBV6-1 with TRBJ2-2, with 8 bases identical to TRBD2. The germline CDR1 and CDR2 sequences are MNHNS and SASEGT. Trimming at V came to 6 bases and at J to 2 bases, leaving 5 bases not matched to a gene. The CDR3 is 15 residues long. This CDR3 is CASRRLAGNTGELFF. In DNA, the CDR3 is TGTGCCAGCAGGCGTCTAGCGGGCAACACCGGGGAGCTGTTTTTT.

The CDR3 sequence is CASSYYLTPNTEAFF. CDR3 DNA sequence: TGTGCCAGCAGTTACTACCTGACACCTAACACTGAAGCTTTCTTT. The chain uses TRBV6-5 and TRBJ1-1; D gene unclear. The germline V gene has CDR1 MNHEY and CDR2 SVGAGI. This CDR3 is 15 amino acids long. Trimming left V 1 base short and J 2 bases short, with 11 bases between.

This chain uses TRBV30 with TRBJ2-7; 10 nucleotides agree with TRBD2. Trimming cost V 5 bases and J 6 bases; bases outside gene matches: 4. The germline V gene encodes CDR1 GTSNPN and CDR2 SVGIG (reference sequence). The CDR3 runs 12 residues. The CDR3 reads CAWGTSVGEQYF. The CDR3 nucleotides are TGTGCCTGGGGGACTAGCGTAGGCGAGCAGTACTTC.

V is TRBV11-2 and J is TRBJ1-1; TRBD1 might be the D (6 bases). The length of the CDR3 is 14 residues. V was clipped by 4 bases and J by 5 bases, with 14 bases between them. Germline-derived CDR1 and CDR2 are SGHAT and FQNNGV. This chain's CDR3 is CASSSLQGGTEAFF. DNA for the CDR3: TGTGCCAGCAGCTCCCTACAGGGTGGGACTGAAGCTTTCTTT.

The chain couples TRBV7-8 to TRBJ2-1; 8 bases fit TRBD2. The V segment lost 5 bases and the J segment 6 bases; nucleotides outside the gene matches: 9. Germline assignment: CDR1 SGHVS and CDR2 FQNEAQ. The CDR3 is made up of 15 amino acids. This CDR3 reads CASSQGLVSANEQFF. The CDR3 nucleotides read TGTGCCAGCAGCCAGGGACTAGTCTCGGCCAATGAGCAGTTCTTC.

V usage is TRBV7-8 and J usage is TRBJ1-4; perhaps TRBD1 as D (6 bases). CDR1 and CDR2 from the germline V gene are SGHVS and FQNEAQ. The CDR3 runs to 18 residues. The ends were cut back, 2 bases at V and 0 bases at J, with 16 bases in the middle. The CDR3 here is CASSLREQGFATNEKLFF. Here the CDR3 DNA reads TGTGCCAGCAGCTTACGGGAACAGGGCTTTGCAACTAATGAAAAACTGTTTTTT.

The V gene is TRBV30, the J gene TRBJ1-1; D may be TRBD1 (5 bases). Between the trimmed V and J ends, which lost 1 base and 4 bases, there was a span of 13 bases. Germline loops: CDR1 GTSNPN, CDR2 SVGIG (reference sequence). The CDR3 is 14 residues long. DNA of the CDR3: TGTGCCTGGAGTGAGGGGCAGGGAGGCACTGAAGCTTTCTTT. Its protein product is CAWSEGQGGTEAFF.

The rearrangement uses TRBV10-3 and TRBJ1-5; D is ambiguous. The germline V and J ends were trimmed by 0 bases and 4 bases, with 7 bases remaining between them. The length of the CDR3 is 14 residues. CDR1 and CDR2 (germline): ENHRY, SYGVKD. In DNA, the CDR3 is TGTGCCATCAGTGAGTCTCGGGTGAATCAGCCCCAGCATTTT. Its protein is CAISESRVNQPQHF.

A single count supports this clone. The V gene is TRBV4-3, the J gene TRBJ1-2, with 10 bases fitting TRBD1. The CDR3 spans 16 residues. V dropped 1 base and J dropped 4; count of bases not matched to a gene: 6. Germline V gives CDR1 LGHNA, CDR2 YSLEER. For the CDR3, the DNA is TGCGCCAGCAGCCAAGGATTCGGGACAGGGGTCTATGGCTACACCTTC. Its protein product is CASSQGFGTGVYGYTF.

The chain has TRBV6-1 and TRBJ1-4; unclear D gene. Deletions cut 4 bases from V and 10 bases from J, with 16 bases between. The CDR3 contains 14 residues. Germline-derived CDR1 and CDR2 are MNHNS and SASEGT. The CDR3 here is CASSGGVLEGKLFF. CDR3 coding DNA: TGTGCCAGCAGTGGTGGGGTCTTAGAGGGAAAACTGTTTTTT.

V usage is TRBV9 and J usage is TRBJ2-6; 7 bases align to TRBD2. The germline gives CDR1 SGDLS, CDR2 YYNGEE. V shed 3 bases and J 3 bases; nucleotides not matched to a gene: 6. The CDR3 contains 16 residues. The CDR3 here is CASSAPGGLGANVLTF. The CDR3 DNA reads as TGTGCCAGCAGCGCGCCGGGGGGACTTGGGGCCAACGTCCTGACTTTC.

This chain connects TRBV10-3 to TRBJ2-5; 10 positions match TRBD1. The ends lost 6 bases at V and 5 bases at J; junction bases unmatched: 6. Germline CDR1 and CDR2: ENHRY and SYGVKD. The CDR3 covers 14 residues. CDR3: CAIREGTGEETQYF. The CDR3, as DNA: TGTGCCATCAGGGAGGGGACAGGGGAGGAGACCCAGTACTTC.

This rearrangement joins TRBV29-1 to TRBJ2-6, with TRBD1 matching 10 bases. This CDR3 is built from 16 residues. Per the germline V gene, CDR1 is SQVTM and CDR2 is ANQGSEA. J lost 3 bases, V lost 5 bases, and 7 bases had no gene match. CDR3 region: CSVPRDRGGGANVLTF. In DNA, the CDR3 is TGCAGCGTTCCCCGGGACAGGGGAGGTGGGGCCAACGTCCTGACTTTC.

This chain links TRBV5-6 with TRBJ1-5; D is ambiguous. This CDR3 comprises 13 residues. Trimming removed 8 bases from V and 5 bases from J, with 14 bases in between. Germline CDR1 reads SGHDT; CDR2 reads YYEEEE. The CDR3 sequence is CASAASGDQPQHF. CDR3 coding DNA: TGTGCCAGTGCCGCCTCCGGGGATCAGCCCCAGCATTTT.

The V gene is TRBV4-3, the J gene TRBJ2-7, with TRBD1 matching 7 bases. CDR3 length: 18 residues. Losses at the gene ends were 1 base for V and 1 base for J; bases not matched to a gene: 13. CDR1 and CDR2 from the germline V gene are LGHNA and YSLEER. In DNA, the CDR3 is TGCGCCAGCAGCCAAGTCTTTTTACTGGGACAGCCTTCCTACGAGCAGTACTTC. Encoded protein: CASSQVFLLGQPSYEQYF.

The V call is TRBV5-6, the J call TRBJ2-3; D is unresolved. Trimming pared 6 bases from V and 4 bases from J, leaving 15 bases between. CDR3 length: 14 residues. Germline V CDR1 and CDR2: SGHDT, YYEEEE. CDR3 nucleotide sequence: TGTGCCAGCACCCCGGAGTCCTCATCAGATACGCAGTATTTT. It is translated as CASTPESSSDTQYF.

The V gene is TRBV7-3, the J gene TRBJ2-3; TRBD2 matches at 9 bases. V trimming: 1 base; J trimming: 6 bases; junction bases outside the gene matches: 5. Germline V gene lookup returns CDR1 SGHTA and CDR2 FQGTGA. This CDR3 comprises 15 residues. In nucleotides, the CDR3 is TGTGCCAGCAGCTTAAGTAGCGGGGGAGGGGATACGCAGTATTTT. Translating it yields CASSLSSGGGDTQYF.

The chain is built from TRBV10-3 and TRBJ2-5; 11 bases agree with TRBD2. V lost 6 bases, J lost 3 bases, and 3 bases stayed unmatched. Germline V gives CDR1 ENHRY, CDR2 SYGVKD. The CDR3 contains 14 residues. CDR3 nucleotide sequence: TGTGCCATCAGGATAGCGGGGGGGGAAGAGACCCAGTACTTC. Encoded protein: CAIRIAGGEETQYF.

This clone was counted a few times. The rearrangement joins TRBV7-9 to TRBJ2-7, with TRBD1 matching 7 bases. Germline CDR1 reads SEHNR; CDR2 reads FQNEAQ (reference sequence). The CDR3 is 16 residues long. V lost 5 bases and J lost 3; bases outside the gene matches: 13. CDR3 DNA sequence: TGTGCCAGCAGCCCGGACGCTTCAGGGGGTCTCTACGAGCAGTACTTC. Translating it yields CASSPDASGGLYEQYF.

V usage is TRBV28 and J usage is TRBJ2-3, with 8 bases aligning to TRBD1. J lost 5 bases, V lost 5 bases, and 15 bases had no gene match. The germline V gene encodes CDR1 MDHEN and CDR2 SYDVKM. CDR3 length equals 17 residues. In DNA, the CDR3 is TGTGCCAGCAGTAAGCTAGGGGCAGGGGGCAGAGAAGATACGCAGTATTTT. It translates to CASSKLGAGGREDTQYF.

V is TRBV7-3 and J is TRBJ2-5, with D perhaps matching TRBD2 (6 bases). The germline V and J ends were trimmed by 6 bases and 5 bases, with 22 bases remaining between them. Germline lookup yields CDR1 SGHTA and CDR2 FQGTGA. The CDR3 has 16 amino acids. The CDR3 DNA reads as TGTGCCAGCAGTTACTCCTCCCAGGGACTGCGGGAGACCCAGTACTTC. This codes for CASSYSSQGLRETQYF.

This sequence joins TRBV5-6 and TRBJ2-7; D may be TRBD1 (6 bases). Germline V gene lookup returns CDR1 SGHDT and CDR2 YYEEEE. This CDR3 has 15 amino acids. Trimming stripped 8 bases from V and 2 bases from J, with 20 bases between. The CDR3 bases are TGTGCCAGAAACCAAGGGCAGGGGTGTACCTACGAGCAGTACTTC. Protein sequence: CARNQGQGCTYEQYF.

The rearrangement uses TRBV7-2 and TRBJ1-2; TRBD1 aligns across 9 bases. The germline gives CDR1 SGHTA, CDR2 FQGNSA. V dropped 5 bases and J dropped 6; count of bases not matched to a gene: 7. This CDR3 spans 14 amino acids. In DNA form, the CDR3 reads TGTGCCAGCAGCCACCGGACAGGGGAAAATGGCTACACCTTC. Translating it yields CASSHRTGENGYTF.

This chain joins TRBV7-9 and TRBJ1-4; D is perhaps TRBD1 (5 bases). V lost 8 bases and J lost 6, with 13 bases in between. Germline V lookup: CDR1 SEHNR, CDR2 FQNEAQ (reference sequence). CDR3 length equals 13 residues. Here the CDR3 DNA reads TGTGCCAGCCCAGGGATAGGAGATGAAAAACTGTTTTTT. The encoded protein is CASPGIGDEKLFF.

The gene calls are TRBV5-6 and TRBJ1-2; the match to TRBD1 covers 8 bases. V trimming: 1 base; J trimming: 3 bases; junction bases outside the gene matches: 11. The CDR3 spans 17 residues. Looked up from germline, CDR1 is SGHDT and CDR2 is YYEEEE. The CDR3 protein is CASSLHGRGLPHYGYTF. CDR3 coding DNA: TGTGCCAGCAGCTTGCATGGCAGGGGGCTGCCTCACTATGGCTACACCTTC.

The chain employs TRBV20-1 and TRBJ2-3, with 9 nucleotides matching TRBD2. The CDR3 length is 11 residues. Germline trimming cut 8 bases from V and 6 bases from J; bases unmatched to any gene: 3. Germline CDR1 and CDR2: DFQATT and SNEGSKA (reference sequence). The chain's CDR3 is CSSGGTDTQYF. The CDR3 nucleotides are TGCAGTAGCGGGGGGACGGATACGCAGTATTTT.